A single TCR beta chain is shown here with its context. The CDR3 covers 14 residues. The V and J ends lost 8 bases and 6 bases respectively, with 17 bases between them. Germline V lookup: CDR1 LNHDA, CDR2 SQIVND (reference sequence). This record comes from a study of T cell responses to AZD1222 COVID-19 vaccine. Study as a whole: Pooling of second doses given at about 4 or about 12 weeks was done.

Libraries were prepared by immunoSEQ multiplex PCR; TCRdb keeps only in-frame clonotypes and omits some of them. The sample lists about 120,000 clones, around 85% occurring once. The rearrangement uses TRBV19 and TRBJ2-1; tentative D call: TRBD1 (7 bases). The sequencing here drew on peripheral blood, taken on day 0 of AZD1222 vaccination. The sequence was collected from an adult in good health. The CDR3 DNA reads TGTGCCAGTCGAGAGGGGGCCGGGGGCAATGAGCAGTTCTTC. It specifies CASREGAGGNEQFF. The whole variable domain, remainder taken from reference TRBV19 and TRBJ2-1, is DGGITQSPKYLFRKEGQNVTLSCEQNLNHDAMYWYRQDPGQGLRLIYYSQIVNDFQKGDIAEGYSVSREKKESFPLTVTSAQKNPTAFYLCASREGAGGNEQFFGPGTRLTVL.